In this sample, the clone carrying this TCR beta chain turned up once. The data derive from a study of blood T cell repertoires in COVID-19. TCRdb's table, derived via immunoSEQ multiplex PCR, lists solely in-frame clones and lacks some. The table includes some 190,000 clones, approximately 85% detected once. The sequencing input was peripheral blood. The TCR comes from a woman between 65 and 79 years old with active or convalescent COVID-19.

CDR3 protein: CASSKAGGPGTDTQYF. Here the CDR3 DNA reads TGTGCCAGTAGTAAAGCGGGAGGGCCAGGCACAGATACGCAGTATTTT. The rearrangement links TRBV19 to TRBJ2-3, with 10 bases aligning to TRBD2. This CDR3 comprises 16 residues. Germline V gene sequence: CDR1 LNHDA, CDR2 SQIVND (reference sequence). Trimming removed 4 bases from V and 1 base from J; junction bases left unmatched: 5.